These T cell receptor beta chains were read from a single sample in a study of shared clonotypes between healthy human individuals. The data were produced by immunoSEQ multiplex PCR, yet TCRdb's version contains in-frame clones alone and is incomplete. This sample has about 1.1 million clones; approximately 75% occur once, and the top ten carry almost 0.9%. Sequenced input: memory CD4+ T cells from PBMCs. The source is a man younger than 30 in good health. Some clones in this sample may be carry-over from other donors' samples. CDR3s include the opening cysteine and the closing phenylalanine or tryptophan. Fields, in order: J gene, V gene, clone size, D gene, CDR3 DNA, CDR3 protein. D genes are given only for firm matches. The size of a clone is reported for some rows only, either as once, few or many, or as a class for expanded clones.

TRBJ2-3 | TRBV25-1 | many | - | TGTGCCAGCAGTGGATGGGATACGCAGTATTTT | CASSGWDTQYF
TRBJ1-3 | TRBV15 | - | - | TGTGCCACCAGCAGAGATGCCGGACCCTCTGGAAACACCATATATTTT | CATSRDAGPSGNTIYF
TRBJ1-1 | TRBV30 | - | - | TGTGCCTGGAGTGCGGGGGGCACCCGTGAAGCTTTCTTT | CAWSAGGTREAFF
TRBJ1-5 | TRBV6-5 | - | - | TGTGCCAGCAGTTACTCGTTAAATCAGCCCCAGCATTTT | CASSYSLNQPQHF
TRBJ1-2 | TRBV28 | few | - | TGTGCCAGCAGTTTACGGGAGTATGGCTACACCTTC | CASSLREYGYTF
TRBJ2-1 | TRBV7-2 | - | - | TGTGCCAGCAGCCAGCCAGGAGATAAGAAGTTCTTC | CASSQPGDKKFF
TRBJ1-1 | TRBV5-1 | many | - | TGCGCCAGCAGCTTGGAGGGCAGAGACACTGAAGCTTTCTTT | CASSLEGRDTEAFF
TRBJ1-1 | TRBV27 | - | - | TGTGCCAGCAGGGCACAGGGACCGAACACTGAAGCTTTCTTT | CASRAQGPNTEAFF
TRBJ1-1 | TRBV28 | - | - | TGTGCCAGCAGTTCCATGGGGCCAGCGAACACTGAAGCTTTCTTT | CASSSMGPANTEAFF
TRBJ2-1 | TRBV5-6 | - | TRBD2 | TGTGCCAGCAGCTTGTATGGCGGGGGGCCCTACAATGAGCAGTTCTTC | CASSLYGGGPYNEQFF
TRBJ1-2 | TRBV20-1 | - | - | TGCAGTGCTCGGAGGGAAGGCTACACCTTC | CSARREGYTF
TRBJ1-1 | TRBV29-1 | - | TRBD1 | TGCAGCGTAAACAGGGGTTCGAACACTGAAGCTTTCTTT | CSVNRGSNTEAFF
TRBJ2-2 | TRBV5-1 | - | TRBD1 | TGCGCCAGCAGCGAAAGGACAGGGGTGGACGGGGAGCTGTTTTTT | CASSERTGVDGELFF
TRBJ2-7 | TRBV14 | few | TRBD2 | TGTGCCAGCAGCCCCCTGCGGCGGGAGCACTACGAGCAGTACTTC | CASSPLRREHYEQYF